The 2 T cell receptor beta chains below were found in one sample sequenced in a study of graft-versus-host responses after intestinal transplantation. Some clones are missing from TCRdb's copy, which holds only in-frame ones; the method was immunoSEQ multiplex PCR. The table has about 97,000 clones, 90% seen once. The source was PBMCs, collected 450 to 480 days after intestinal transplant. All receptors derive from a human patient who received an intestinal transplant, so some T cells may come from the graft donor.

The chain recombines TRBV6-5 with TRBJ1-1; D ambiguous. V lost 7 bases and J 3 bases, leaving 12 bases between the germline ends. The germline V gene has CDR1 MNHEY and CDR2 SVGAGI. The CDR3 runs 13 residues. CDR3 sequence reads: CASTPRPDTEAFF. The CDR3, as DNA: TGTGCCAGCACCCCTAGGCCGGACACTGAAGCTTTCTTT.

The chain links TRBV19 to TRBJ1-6, with D unclear. This CDR3 has 13 amino acids. The V gene lost 7 bases and the J gene lost 9 bases, with 13 bases spanning the gap. Germline V gene data show CDR1 as LNHDA and CDR2 as SQIVND (reference sequence). Here the CDR3 DNA reads TGTGCCAGTACCTTCTTGGGCGGTTCACCCCTCCACTTT. This codes for CASTFLGGSPLHF.